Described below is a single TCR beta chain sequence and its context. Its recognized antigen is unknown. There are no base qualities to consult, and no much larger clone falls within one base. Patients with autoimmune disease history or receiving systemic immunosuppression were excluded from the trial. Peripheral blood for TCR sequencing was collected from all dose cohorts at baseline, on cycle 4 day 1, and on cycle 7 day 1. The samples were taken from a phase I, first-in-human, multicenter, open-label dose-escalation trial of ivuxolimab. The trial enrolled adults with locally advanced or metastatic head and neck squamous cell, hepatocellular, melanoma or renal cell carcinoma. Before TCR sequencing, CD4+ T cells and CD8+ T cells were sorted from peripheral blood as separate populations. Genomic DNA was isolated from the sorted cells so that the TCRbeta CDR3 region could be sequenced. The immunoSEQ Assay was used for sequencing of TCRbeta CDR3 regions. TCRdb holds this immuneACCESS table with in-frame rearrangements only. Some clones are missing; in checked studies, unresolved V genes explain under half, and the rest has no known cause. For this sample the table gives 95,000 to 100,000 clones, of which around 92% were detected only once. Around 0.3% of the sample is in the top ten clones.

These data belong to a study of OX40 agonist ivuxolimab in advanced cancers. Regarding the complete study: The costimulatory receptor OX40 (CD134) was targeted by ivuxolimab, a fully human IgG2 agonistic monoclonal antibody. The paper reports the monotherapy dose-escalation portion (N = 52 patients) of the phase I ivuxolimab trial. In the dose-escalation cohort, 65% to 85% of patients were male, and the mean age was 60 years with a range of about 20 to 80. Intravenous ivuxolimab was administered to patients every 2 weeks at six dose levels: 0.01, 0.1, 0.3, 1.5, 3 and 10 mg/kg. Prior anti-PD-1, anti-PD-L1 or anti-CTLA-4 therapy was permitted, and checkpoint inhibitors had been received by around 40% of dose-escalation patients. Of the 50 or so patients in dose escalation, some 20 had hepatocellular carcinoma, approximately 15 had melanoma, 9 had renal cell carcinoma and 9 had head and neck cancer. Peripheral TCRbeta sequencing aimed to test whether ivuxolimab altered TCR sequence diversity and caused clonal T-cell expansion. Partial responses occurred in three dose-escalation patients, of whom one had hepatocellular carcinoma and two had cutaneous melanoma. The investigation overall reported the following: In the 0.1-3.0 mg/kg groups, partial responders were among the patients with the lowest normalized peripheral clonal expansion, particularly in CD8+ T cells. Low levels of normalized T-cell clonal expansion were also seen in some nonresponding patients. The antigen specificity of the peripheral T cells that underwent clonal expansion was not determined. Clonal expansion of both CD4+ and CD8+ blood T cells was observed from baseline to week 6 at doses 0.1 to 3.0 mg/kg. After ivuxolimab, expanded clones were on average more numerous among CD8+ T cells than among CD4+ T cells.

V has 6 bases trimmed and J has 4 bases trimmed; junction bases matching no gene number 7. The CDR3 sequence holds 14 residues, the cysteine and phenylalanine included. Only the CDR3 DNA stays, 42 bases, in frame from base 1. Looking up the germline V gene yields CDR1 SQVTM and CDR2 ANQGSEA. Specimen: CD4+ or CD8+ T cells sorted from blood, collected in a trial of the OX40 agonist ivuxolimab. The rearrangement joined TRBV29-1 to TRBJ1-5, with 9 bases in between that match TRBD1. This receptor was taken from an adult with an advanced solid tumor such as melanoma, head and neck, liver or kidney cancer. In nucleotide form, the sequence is TGCAGCGTGGGAACAGGGACAGGGAATCAGCCCCAGCATTTT. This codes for CSVGTGTGNQPQHF. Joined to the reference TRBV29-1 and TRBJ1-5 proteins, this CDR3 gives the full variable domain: SAVISQKPSRDICQRGTSLTIQCQVDSQVTMMFWYRQQPGQSLTLIATANQGSEATYESGFVIDKFPISRPNLTFSTLTVSNMSPEDSSIYLCSVGTGTGNQPQHFGDGTRLSIL.